The 21 T cell receptor beta chains below were found in one sample sequenced in a study of control samples from healthy donors and cancer patients. The repertoire was sequenced with immunoSEQ multiplex PCR; TCRdb's copy has only in-frame clones and lacks some. Of 75,000 or so clones in the sample, approximately 89% are singletons; the top ten hold 5% to 6.5%. The material sequenced was PBMCs. Receptor source: a man aged 55 to 69 with colorectal cancer.

This clone occurred a few times. J is TRBJ2-7 and V is TRBV3-1 (or the pseudogene TRBV3-2); 8 nucleotides match TRBD2. Unmatched junction bases numbered 4, after V lost 0 bases and J lost 0 bases. Germline values: CDR1 LGHDT, CDR2 YNNKEL (reference sequence). This CDR3 has 16 residues. The CDR3 reads CASSQDSRGASYEQYF. In DNA form, the CDR3 reads TGTGCCAGCAGCCAAGATTCGCGGGGGGCCTCCTACGAGCAGTACTTC.

The CDR3: CASSLGAGGQPQHF. CDR3 bases: TGTGCCAGCAGCTTAGGGGCAGGGGGCCAGCCCCAGCATTTT. V gene TRBV7-2 combines with J gene TRBJ1-5; 8 nucleotides match TRBD1. Unmatched junction bases numbered 3, after V lost 1 base and J lost 7 bases. This CDR3 region has 14 residues. Germline-derived CDR1 and CDR2 are SGHTA and FQGNSA.

Remarks on this clone: Other DNA sequences in the sample encode the same CDR3. The chain joins TRBV10-2 to TRBJ1-6; tentative D call: TRBD1 (5 bases). V was trimmed by 0 bases and J by 5 bases, leaving 8 bases between them. CDR1 is WSHSY and CDR2 is SAAADI in the germline V gene. The CDR3 runs to 15 residues. CDR3: CASSESRENNSPLHF. The CDR3 DNA reads TGCGCCAGCAGTGAGTCCAGGGAAAATAATTCACCCCTCCACTTT.

V gene TRBV4-1 combines with J gene TRBJ1-3, with no clear D. Between the trimmed V and J ends, which lost 1 base and 0 bases, there was a span of 10 bases. The CDR3 covers 16 residues. Germline-derived CDR1 and CDR2 are MGHRA and YSYEKL. CDR3 in amino acids: CASSQVEDSSGNTIYF. The CDR3 nucleotides read TGCGCCAGCAGCCAAGTCGAGGATTCCTCTGGAAACACCATATATTTT.

The V gene is TRBV19, the J gene TRBJ1-1, with 7 bases fitting TRBD1. The germline CDR1 and CDR2 sequences are LNHDA and SQIVND (reference sequence). CDR3 length: 15 residues. V shed 6 bases, J shed 0 bases, and the junction held 7 bases outside the gene matches. The CDR3 sequence is CASRTPGGVNTEAFF. In DNA, the CDR3 is TGTGCCAGTAGGACCCCAGGGGGGGTGAACACTGAAGCTTTCTTT.

The chain employs TRBV9 and TRBJ1-2; D ambiguous. Germline V gives CDR1 SGDLS, CDR2 YYNGEE. The CDR3 sequence is 13 residues long. The V gene lost 3 bases and the J gene lost 5 bases, with 11 bases spanning the gap. In DNA, the CDR3 is TGTGCCAGCAGCGCCCCCGGGAGGTATGGCTACACCTTC. This gives the protein CASSAPGRYGYTF.

The J gene is TRBJ2-7, the V gene TRBV5-1; 11 positions agree with TRBD1. The V segment lost 0 bases and the J segment 4 bases; nucleotides outside the gene matches: 0. This CDR3 spans 14 amino acids. Germline V gene sequence: CDR1 SGHRS, CDR2 YFSETQ. The CDR3 loop is CASSLGDRGYEQYF. CDR3 nucleotides: TGCGCCAGCAGCTTGGGGGACAGGGGGTACGAGCAGTACTTC.

The J gene is TRBJ2-3, the V gene TRBV12-3 or TRBV12-4, with D unresolved. There are 12 residues in the CDR3. Trimming took off 1 base at V and 14 bases at J, with 13 bases between the two ends. The DNA for the CDR3 is TGTGCCAGCAGTTTAGTGGCTCGAACTGCGTATTTT. It yields the protein CASSLVARTAYF.

J is TRBJ2-1 and V is TRBV7-3, with D perhaps matching TRBD2 (5 bases). Germline V gene data show CDR1 as SGHTA and CDR2 as FQGTGA. There are 15 residues in the CDR3. Trimming cost V 2 bases and J 0 bases, with 8 bases left between them. The CDR3 DNA is TGTGCCAGCAGCTTACGAGGGAACTCCTACAATGAGCAGTTCTTC. It codes for CASSLRGNSYNEQFF.

The V and J genes are TRBV19 and TRBJ2-1; perhaps D is TRBD1 or TRBD2 (5 bases each). The CDR3 totals 15 residues. V was cut by 6 bases and J by 0 bases, with 12 bases left in between. Germline CDR1 is LNHDA and CDR2 is SQIVND (reference sequence). The CDR3 reads CASRFGASSYNEQFF. In DNA form, the CDR3 reads TGTGCCAGTAGGTTCGGGGCTAGCTCCTACAATGAGCAGTTCTTC.

This clone was seen just once. This rearrangement joins TRBV2 to TRBJ2-7, with unresolved D. The germline V and J ends were trimmed by 3 bases and 1 base, with 10 bases remaining between them. CDR1 SNHLY and CDR2 FYNNEI come from the germline V gene. The CDR3 is 14 residues long. The DNA of the CDR3 is TGTGCCAGCAGTGAGTTGACTGCATCCTACGAGCAGTACTTC. The encoded protein is CASSELTASYEQYF.

The V gene is TRBV5-1, the J gene TRBJ2-5, with unresolved D. Germline V gene lookup returns CDR1 SGHRS and CDR2 YFSETQ. Trimming shortened V by 3 bases and J by 1 base, and 16 bases separated the two germline ends. This CDR3 contains 16 residues. This chain's CDR3 is CASSSMPGTTQETQYF. The CDR3 nucleotides are TGCGCCAGCAGCTCGATGCCTGGAACTACCCAAGAGACCCAGTACTTC.

The chain uses TRBV5-4 and TRBJ2-1; a weak D match, TRBD2 (5 bases). Trimming left V 5 bases short and J 0 bases short, with 12 bases between. Looked up from germline, CDR1 is SGHNT and CDR2 is YYREEE (reference sequence). CDR3 length: 15 amino acids. The CDR3 region has the DNA TGTGCCAGCAGGTACTCGGGGAGCTCCTACAATGAGCAGTTCTTC. This encodes CASRYSGSSYNEQFF.

The J gene is TRBJ2-1, the V gene TRBV4-1; 9 bases fit TRBD1. Per the germline V gene, CDR1 is MGHRA and CDR2 is YSYEKL. V was pared by 0 bases and J by 2 bases, with 5 bases of the junction left unmatched. The CDR3 spans 17 residues. In DNA form, the CDR3 reads TGCGCCAGCAGCCAAGATTTTGGGACAGGGACCTACAATGAGCAGTTCTTC. This translates into CASSQDFGTGTYNEQFF.

In this sample, this clone turned up once. V usage is TRBV6-6 and J usage is TRBJ2-7; 11 bases map to TRBD2. The CDR3 extends over 15 amino acids. V shed 4 bases, J shed 1 base, and the junction held 3 bases outside the gene matches. The germline V gene encodes CDR1 MNHNY and CDR2 SVGAGI (reference sequence). CDR3 region: CASSLTSGVSYEQYF. CDR3 in DNA: TGTGCCAGCAGTTTGACTAGCGGGGTGTCCTACGAGCAGTACTTC.

The chain uses TRBV28 and TRBJ2-3; D is possibly TRBD2 (6 bases). The CDR3 runs 16 residues. Trimming cost V 5 bases and J 2 bases, with 17 bases left between them. The germline V gene has CDR1 MDHEN and CDR2 SYDVKM. CDR3 in amino acids: CASSPLTRTTTDTQYF. CDR3 coding DNA: TGTGCCAGCAGTCCCTTGACTAGAACTACCACAGATACGCAGTATTTT.

The rearrangement links TRBV19 to TRBJ1-2, with no clear D. The V end lost 5 bases, the J end lost 4 bases, and 11 bases lay between the germline ends. There are 13 residues in the CDR3. Germline V gene data show CDR1 as LNHDA and CDR2 as SQIVND (reference sequence). For the CDR3, the DNA is TGTGCCAGTAGTGACGCTCCTAGCTATGGCTACACCTTC. The encoded protein is CASSDAPSYGYTF.

V is TRBV25-1 and J is TRBJ1-3; D may be TRBD1 (6 bases). Trimming removed 3 bases from V and 3 bases from J, with 21 bases in between. The V gene's germline CDR1 is MGHDK and CDR2 SYGVNS. This CDR3 spans 18 amino acids. The CDR3: CASSDFSRITGSGNTIYF. The CDR3 DNA sequence: TGTGCCAGCAGTGACTTCTCCCGAATCACAGGGAGTGGAAACACCATATATTTT.

V is TRBV6-5 and J is TRBJ2-7; maybe TRBD1 (5 bases). Trimming left V 2 bases short and J 0 bases short, with 5 bases between. Per the germline V gene, CDR1 is MNHEY and CDR2 is SVGAGI. The CDR3 is 13 amino acids. The CDR3 coding sequence is TGTGCCAGCAGTTACGGGGCCTCCTACGAGCAGTACTTC. Protein sequence: CASSYGASYEQYF.

The CDR3 DNA reads as TGTGCCAGCAGTTCCCTCCTCCTAAATGAAAAACTGTTTTTT. Amino acids: CASSSLLLNEKLFF. The chain uses TRBV2 and TRBJ1-4; D is unclear. V was shortened by 5 bases and J by 5 bases, with 12 bases between the two germline ends. Looked up from germline, CDR1 is SNHLY and CDR2 is FYNNEI. The CDR3 totals 14 residues.

V usage is TRBV7-6 and J usage is TRBJ2-2; D not resolved. The ends were cut back, 2 bases at V and 5 bases at J, with 6 bases in the middle. The germline V gene has CDR1 SGHVS and CDR2 FNYEAQ. The CDR3 has 13 residues. As DNA, the CDR3 is TGTGCCAGCAGCTTACGGCTTACCGGGGAGCTGTTTTTT. Translated, it gives CASSLRLTGELFF.